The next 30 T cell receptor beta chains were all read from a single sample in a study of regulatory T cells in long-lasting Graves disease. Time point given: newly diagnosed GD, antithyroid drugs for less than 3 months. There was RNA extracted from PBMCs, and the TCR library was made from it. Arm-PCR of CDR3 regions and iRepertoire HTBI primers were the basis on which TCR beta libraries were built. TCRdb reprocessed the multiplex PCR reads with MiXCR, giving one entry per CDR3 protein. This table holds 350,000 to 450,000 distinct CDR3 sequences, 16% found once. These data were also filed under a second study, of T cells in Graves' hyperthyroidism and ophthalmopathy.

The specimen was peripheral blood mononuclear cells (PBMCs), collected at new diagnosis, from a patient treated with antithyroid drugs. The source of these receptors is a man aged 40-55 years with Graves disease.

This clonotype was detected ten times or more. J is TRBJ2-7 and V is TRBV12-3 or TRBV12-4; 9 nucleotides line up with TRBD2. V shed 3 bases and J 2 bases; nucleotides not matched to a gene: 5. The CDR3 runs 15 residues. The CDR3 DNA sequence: TGTGCCAGCAGTTTTCGGGGCGGGGGGGCCTACGAGCAGTACTTC. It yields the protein CASSFRGGGAYEQYF.

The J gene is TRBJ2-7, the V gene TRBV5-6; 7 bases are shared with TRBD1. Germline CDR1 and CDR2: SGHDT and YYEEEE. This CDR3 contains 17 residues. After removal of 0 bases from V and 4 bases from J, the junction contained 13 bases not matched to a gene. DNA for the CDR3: TGTGCCAGCAGCTTGGAGTCTTTAGGCAGGGGGATTTACGAGCAGTACTTC. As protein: CASSLESLGRGIYEQYF.

In nucleotides, the CDR3 is TGCAGTGCTTCGCAGGGGGCCCACACTGAAGCTTTCTTT. This gives the protein CSASQGAHTEAFF. This chain connects TRBV20-1 to TRBJ1-1; 8 bases agree with TRBD1. The CDR3 extends over 13 amino acids. Germline V gene lookup returns CDR1 DFQATT and CDR2 SNEGSKA (reference sequence). V shed 5 bases, J shed 3 bases, and the junction held 5 bases outside the gene matches.

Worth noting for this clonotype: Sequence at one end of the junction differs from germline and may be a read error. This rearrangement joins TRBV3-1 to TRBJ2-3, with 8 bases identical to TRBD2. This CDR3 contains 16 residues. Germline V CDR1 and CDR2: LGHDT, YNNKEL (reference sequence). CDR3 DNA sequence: TGTGCCAGCAGCCAAGGGAAGCGGGGGAGCACAGATACGCGGTATTTT. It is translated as CASSQGKRGSTDTRYF.

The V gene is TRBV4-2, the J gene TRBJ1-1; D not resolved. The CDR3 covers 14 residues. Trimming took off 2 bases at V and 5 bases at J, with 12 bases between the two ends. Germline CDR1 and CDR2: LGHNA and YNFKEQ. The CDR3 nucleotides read TGTGCCAGCAGCCAACCGACCAGTGGGACTGAAGCTTTCTTT. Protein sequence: CASSQPTSGTEAFF.

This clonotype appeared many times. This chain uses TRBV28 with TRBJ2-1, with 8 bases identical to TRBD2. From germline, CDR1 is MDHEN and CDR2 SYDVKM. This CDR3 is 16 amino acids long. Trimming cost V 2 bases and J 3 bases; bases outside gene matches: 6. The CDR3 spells CASSLPSGGLYNEQFF. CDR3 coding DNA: TGTGCCAGCAGTTTACCCAGCGGGGGCCTCTACAATGAGCAGTTCTTC. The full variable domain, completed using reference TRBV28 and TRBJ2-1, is DVKVTQSSRYLVKRTGEKVFLECVQDMDHENMFWYRQDPGLGLRLIYFSYDVKMKEKGDIPEGYSVSREKKERFSLILESASTNQTSMYLCASSLPSGGLYNEQFFGPGTRLTVL.

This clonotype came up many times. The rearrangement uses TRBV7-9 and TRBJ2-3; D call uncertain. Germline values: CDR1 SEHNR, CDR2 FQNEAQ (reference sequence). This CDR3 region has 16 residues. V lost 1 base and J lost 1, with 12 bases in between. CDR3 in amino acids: CASSLVGGERTDTQYF. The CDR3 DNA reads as TGTGCCAGCAGCTTAGTCGGTGGGGAACGCACAGATACGCAGTATTTT. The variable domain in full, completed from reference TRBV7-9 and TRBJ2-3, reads DTGVSQNPRHKITKRGQNVTFRCDPISEHNRLYWYRQTLGQGPEFLTYFQNEAQLEKSRLLSDRFSAERPKGSFSTLEIQRTEQGDSAMYLCASSLVGGERTDTQYFGPGTRLTVL.

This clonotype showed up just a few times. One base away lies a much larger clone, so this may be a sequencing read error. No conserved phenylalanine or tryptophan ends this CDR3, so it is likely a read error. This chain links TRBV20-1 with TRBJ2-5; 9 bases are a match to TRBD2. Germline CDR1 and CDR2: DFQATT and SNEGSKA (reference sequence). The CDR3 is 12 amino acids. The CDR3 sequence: CSRGGGQGAQYL. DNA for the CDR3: TGCAGCCGCGGGGGGGGGCAAGGGGCCCAGTACCTC.

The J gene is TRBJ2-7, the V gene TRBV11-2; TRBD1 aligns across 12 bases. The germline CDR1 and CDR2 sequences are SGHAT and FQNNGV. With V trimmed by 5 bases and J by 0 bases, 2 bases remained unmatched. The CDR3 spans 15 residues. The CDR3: CASSVGQGASYEQYF. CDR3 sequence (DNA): TGTGCCAGCAGCGTGGGACAGGGGGCCTCCTACGAGCAGTACTTC.

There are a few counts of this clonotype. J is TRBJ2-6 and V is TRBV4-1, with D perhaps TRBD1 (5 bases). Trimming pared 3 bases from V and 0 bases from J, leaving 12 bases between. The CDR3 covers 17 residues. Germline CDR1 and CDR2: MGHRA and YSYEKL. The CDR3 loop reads CASSQRDSPSGANVLTF. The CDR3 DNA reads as TGCGCCAGCAGCCAGAGAGACAGTCCCTCTGGGGCCAACGTCCTGACTTTC.

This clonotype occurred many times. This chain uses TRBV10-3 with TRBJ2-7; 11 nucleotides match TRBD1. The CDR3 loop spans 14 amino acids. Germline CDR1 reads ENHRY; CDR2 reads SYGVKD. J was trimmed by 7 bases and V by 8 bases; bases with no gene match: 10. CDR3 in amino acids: CAISITGQGGEQYF. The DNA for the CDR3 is TGTGCCATCTCGATTACGGGACAGGGGGGAGAGCAGTACTTC.

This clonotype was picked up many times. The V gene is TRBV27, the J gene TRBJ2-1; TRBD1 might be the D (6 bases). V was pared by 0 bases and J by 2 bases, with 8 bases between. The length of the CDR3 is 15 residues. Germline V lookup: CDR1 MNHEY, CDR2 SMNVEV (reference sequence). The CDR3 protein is CASSLSGQPYNEQFF. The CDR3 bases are TGTGCCAGCAGTTTATCGGGACAACCCTACAATGAGCAGTTCTTC.

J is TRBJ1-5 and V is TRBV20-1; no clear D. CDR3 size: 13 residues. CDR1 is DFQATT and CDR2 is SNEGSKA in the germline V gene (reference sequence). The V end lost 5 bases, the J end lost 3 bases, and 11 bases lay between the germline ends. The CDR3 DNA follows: TGCAGTGCTGGGAGGGCCATCAATCAGCCCCAGCATTTT. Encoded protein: CSAGRAINQPQHF.

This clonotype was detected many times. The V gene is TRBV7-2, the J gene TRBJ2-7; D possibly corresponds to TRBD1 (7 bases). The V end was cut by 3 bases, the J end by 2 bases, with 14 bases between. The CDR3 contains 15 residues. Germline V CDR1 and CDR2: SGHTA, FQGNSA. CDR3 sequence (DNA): TGTGCCAGCAGCTTCATCAGGGGGGCGGCCTACGAGCAGTACTTC. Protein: CASSFIRGAAYEQYF.

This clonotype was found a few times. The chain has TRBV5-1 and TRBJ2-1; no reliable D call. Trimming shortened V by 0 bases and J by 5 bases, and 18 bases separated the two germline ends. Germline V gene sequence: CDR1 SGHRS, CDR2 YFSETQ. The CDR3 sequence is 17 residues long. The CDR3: CASSLDPTGAPHNEQFF. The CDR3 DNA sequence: TGCGCCAGCAGCTTGGACCCCACGGGCGCCCCGCACAATGAGCAGTTCTTC.

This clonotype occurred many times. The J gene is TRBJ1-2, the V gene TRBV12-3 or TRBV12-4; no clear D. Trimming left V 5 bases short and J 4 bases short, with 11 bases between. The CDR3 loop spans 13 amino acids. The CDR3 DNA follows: TGTGCCAGCAGTCCGGGAACTTTCTATGGCTACACCTTC. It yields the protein CASSPGTFYGYTF.

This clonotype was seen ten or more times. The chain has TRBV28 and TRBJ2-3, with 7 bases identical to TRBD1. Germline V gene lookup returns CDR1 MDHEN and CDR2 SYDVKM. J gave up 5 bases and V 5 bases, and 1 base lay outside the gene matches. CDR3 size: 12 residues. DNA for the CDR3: TGTGCCAGCAGTGCAGGGGGAGATACGCAGTATTTT. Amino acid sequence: CASSAGGDTQYF.

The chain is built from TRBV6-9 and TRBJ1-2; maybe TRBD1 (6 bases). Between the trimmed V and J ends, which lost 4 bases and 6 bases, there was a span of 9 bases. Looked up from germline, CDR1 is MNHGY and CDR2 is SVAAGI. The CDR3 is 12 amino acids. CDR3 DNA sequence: TGTGCCAGCAGTTCAAGGACAGATGGCTACACCTTC. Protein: CASSSRTDGYTF.

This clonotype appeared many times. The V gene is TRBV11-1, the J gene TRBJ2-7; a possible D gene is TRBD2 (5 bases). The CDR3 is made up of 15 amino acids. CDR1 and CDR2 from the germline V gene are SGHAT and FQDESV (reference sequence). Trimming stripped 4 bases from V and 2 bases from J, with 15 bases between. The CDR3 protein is CASSYPPDGTYEQYF. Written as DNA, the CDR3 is TGTGCCAGCAGCTACCCCCCCGACGGGACCTACGAGCAGTACTTC.

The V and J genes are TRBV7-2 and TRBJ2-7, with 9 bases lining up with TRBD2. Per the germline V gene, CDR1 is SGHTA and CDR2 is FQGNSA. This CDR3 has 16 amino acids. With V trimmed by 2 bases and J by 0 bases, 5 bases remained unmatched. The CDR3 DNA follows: TGTGCCAGCAGCTTATCGGTAGCGGGGGTCTCCTACGAGCAGTACTTC. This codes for CASSLSVAGVSYEQYF.

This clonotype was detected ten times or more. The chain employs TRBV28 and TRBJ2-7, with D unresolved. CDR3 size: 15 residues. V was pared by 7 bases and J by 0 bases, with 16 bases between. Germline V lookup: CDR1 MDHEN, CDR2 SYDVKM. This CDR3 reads CASTDGYLSSYEQYF. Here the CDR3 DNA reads TGTGCCAGCACTGACGGATACCTGAGCTCCTACGAGCAGTACTTC.

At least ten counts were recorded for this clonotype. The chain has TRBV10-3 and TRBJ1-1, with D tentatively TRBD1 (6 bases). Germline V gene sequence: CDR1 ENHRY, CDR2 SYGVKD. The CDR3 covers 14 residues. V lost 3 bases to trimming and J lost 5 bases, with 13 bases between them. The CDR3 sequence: CAISEIRDTTEAFF. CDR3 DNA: TGTGCCATCAGTGAAATCCGGGACACAACTGAAGCTTTCTTT.

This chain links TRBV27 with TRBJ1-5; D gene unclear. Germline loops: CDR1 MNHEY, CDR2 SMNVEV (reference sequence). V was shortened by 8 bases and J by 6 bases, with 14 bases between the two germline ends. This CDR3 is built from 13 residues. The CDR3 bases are TGTGCCAGCTCGATCTCCCGGGTTCAGCCCCAGCATTTT. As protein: CASSISRVQPQHF.

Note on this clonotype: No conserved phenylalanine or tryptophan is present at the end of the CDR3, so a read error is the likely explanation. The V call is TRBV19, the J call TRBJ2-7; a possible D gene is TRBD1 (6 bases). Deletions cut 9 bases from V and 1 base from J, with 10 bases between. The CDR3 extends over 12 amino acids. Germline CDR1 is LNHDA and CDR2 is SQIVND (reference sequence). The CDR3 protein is CASEGDSYEQYS. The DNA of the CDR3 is TGTGCCAGCGAGGGGGATTCCTACGAGCAGTACTCC.

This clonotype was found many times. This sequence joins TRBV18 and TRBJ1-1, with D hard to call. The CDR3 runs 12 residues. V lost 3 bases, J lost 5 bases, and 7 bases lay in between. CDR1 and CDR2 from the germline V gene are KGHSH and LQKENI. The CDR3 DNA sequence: TGTGCCAGCTCACCTTATGCAACTGAAGCTTTCTTT. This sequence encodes CASSPYATEAFF.

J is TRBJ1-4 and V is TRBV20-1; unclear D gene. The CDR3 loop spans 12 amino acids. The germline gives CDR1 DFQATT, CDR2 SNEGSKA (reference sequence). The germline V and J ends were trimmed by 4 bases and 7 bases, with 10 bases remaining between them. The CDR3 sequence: CSAKIQSEKLFF. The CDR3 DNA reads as TGCAGTGCTAAAATCCAGAGTGAAAAACTGTTTTTT.

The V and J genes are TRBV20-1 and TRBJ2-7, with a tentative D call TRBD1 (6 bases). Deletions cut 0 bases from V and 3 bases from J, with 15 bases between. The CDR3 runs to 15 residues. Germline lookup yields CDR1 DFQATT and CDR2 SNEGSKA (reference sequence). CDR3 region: CSARDPRIGGYEQYF. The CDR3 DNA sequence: TGCAGTGCTAGAGATCCAAGAATAGGGGGCTACGAGCAGTACTTC.

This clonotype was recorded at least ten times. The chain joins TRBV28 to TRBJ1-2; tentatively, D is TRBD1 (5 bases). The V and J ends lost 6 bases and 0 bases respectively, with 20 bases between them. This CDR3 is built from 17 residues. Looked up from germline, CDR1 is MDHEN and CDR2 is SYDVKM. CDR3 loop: CASSLHGTAIANYGYTF. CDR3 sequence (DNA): TGTGCCAGCAGCTTGCACGGGACGGCGATAGCTAACTATGGCTACACCTTC.

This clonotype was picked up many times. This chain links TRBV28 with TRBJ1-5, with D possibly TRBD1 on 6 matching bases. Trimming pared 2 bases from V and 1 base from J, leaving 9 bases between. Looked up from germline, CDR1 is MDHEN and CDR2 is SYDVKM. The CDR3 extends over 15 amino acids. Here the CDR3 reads CASSLGQGSNQPQHF. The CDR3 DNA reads TGTGCCAGCAGTTTAGGTCAGGGGAGCAATCAGCCCCAGCATTTT.

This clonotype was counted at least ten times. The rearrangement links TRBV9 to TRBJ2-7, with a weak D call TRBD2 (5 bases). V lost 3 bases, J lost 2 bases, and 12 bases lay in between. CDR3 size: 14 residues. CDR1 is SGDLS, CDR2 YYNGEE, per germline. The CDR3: CASSAAGGAYEQYF. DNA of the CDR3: TGTGCCAGCAGCGCCGCGGGTGGGGCCTACGAGCAGTACTTC.